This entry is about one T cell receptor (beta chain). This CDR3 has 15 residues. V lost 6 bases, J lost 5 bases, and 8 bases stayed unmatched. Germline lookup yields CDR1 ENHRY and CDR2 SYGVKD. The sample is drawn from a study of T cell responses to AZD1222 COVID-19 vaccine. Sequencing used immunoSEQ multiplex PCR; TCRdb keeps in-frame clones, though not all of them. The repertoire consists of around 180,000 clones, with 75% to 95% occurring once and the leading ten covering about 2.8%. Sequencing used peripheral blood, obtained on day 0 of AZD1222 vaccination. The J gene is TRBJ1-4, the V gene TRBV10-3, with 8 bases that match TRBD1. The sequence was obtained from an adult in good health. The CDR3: CAIRAGGAANEKLFF. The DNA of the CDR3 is TGTGCCATCAGGGCAGGGGGCGCGGCGAATGAAAAACTGTTTTTT.